The next 14 T cell receptor beta chains were all read from a single sample in a study of T cell responses to AZD1222 COVID-19 vaccine. Assay: immunoSEQ multiplex PCR; the TCRdb copy retains only in-frame clones and omits some. The sample lists about 120,000 clones, around 81% seen once, with roughly 9.5% in the top ten. This specimen was peripheral blood, taken on day 0 of AZD1222 vaccination. These receptors all come from an adult in good health.

This clone has a single count. The chain employs TRBV30 and TRBJ2-3, with D possibly called TRBD1 or TRBD2 (7 bases each). This CDR3 comprises 12 residues. Trimming removed 4 bases at V and 7 bases at J, with 12 bases between. In germline, CDR1 is GTSNPN, CDR2 SVGIG (reference sequence). The CDR3 DNA reads as TGTGCCTGGACAGGGGGAGGGTATACGCAGTATTTT. Translation: CAWTGGGYTQYF.

The count of this clone is one. This rearrangement joins TRBV7-3 to TRBJ2-7, with D possibly being TRBD1 or TRBD2 (5 bases each). The germline V gene has CDR1 SGHTA and CDR2 FQGTGA. The germline V and J ends were trimmed by 5 bases and 2 bases, with 13 bases remaining between them. The CDR3 has 14 residues. CDR3 nucleotide sequence: TGTGCCAGCAGCCCCTCTGGGGGACCCTACGAGCAGTACTTC. This gives the protein CASSPSGGPYEQYF.

V and J are TRBV2 and TRBJ2-2, with 9 bases aligning to TRBD1. The germline V gene has CDR1 SNHLY and CDR2 FYNNEI. With V trimmed by 7 bases and J by 6 bases, 12 bases remained unmatched. There are 16 residues in the CDR3. The CDR3 sequence: CASTSTGGAVAGELFF. The CDR3 DNA reads TGTGCCAGCACCTCTACAGGGGGCGCCGTGGCCGGGGAGCTGTTTTTT.

This chain links TRBV24-1 with TRBJ2-3, with D uncertain. Between the trimmed V and J ends, which lost 1 base and 6 bases, there was a span of 7 bases. Germline CDR1 KGHDR, CDR2 SFDVKD. The CDR3 runs to 13 residues. The CDR3 coding sequence is TGTGCCACCAGTGATTTCCGGGTGGATACGCAGTATTTT. Protein: CATSDFRVDTQYF.

This clone was seen only once. V usage is TRBV19 and J usage is TRBJ1-5; D might be TRBD1 (5 bases). The germline CDR1 and CDR2 sequences are LNHDA and SQIVND (reference sequence). Trimming took 3 bases from V and 0 from J, leaving 9 bases between them. The CDR3 runs 15 residues. CDR3: CASSMSGPSNQPQHF. CDR3 bases: TGTGCCAGTAGTATGTCGGGACCTAGCAATCAGCCCCAGCATTTT. Full variable domain (remainder filled in from reference TRBV19 and TRBJ1-5): DGGITQSPKYLFRKEGQNVTLSCEQNLNHDAMYWYRQDPGQGLRLIYYSQIVNDFQKGDIAEGYSVSREKKESFPLTVTSAQKNPTAFYLCASSMSGPSNQPQHFGDGTRLSIL.

The chain is built from TRBV7-9 and TRBJ2-5, with 9 bases fitting TRBD1. Germline CDR1 SEHNR, CDR2 FQNEAQ (reference sequence). Trimming at V came to 5 bases and at J to 2 bases, leaving 9 bases not matched to a gene. CDR3 length: 16 amino acids. In nucleotides, the CDR3 is TGTGCCAGCAGCCGTCGGGGGACAGGGCTTCAAGAGACCCAGTACTTC. Its protein is CASSRRGTGLQETQYF.

The chain recombines TRBV5-1 with TRBJ1-6; 7 nucleotides agree with TRBD1. Per the germline V gene, CDR1 is SGHRS and CDR2 is YFSETQ. J lost 6 bases, V lost 2 bases, and 8 bases had no gene match. The CDR3 has 16 residues. The CDR3 reads CASSFQWDRVNSPLHF. The CDR3, as DNA: TGCGCCAGCAGCTTCCAATGGGACAGAGTTAATTCACCCCTCCACTTT.

A single count supports this clone. CDR3 nucleotide sequence: TGTGCCACCAGTGACGCGGGGGGGTCCTACAATGAGCAGTTCTTC. Translated, it gives CATSDAGGSYNEQFF. This rearrangement joins TRBV24-1 to TRBJ2-1; 9 bases fit TRBD2. CDR1 is KGHDR and CDR2 is SFDVKD in the germline V gene. This CDR3 spans 15 amino acids. J gave up 1 base and V 4 bases, and 1 base lay outside the gene matches.

V usage is TRBV11-3 and J usage is TRBJ2-5; D is undetermined. Trimming took 1 base from V and 2 from J, leaving 11 bases between them. CDR1 is SGHNT and CDR2 is YENEEA in the germline V gene. CDR3 length: 15 residues. The CDR3 reads CASSLGVVPQETQYF. DNA for the CDR3: TGTGCCAGCAGCTTAGGAGTGGTCCCGCAAGAGACCCAGTACTTC.

The chain is built from TRBV10-3 and TRBJ1-1, with TRBD1 matching over 7 bases. Per the germline V gene, CDR1 is ENHRY and CDR2 is SYGVKD. V trimming: 4 bases; J trimming: 2 bases; junction bases outside the gene matches: 10. The CDR3 length is 16 residues. For the CDR3, the DNA is TGTGCCATCAGTGCCGCTAACAGGGGTGGAAACACTGAAGCTTTCTTT. Amino acid sequence: CAISAANRGGNTEAFF.

The chain couples TRBV28 to TRBJ2-1; 9 bases match TRBD2. Germline assignment: CDR1 MDHEN and CDR2 SYDVKM. CDR3 length equals 19 residues. V lost 5 bases to trimming and J lost 1 base; unmatched junction nucleotides: 15. The CDR3 nucleotides read TGTGCCAGCAGTCCCTTAGCGCGGGAGGGCCTCTTTTCCTACAATGAGCAGTTCTTC. Amino acids: CASSPLAREGLFSYNEQFF.

The count of this clone is one. This rearrangement joins TRBV9 to TRBJ1-4, with 7 bases matching TRBD1. Germline V gives CDR1 SGDLS, CDR2 YYNGEE. The CDR3 spans 15 residues. Trimming removed 3 bases from V and 4 bases from J; junction bases left unmatched: 6. The CDR3 reads CASSELTGINEKLFF. The CDR3 DNA reads TGTGCCAGCAGCGAACTGACAGGGATTAATGAAAAACTGTTTTTT.

The V call is TRBV6-5, the J call TRBJ1-1; D is perhaps TRBD1 (6 bases). The CDR3 is 15 residues long. Germline values: CDR1 MNHEY, CDR2 SVGAGI. The V gene lost 2 bases and the J gene lost 3 bases, with 13 bases spanning the gap. CDR3 region: CASSYTSGADTEAFF. The CDR3 nucleotides read TGTGCCAGCAGTTACACGTCGGGGGCGGACACTGAAGCTTTCTTT.

This chain uses TRBV30 with TRBJ1-5; 7 nucleotides line up with TRBD1. Per germline, CDR1 GTSNPN and CDR2 SVGIG (reference sequence). V shed 4 bases, J shed 9 bases, and the junction held 6 bases outside the gene matches. The CDR3 length is 12 residues. This chain's CDR3 is CAWNRQGGPQHF. The DNA for the CDR3 is TGTGCCTGGAATCGACAGGGAGGGCCCCAGCATTTT.